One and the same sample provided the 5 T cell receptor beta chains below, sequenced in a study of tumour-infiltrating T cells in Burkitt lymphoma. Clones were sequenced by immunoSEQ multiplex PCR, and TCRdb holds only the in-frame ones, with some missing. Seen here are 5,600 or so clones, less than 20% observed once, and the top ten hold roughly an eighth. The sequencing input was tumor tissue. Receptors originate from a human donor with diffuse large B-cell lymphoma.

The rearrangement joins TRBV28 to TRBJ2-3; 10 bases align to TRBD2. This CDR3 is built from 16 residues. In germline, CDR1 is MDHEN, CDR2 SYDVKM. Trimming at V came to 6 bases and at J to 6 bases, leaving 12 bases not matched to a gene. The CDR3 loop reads CASRKRTSGKGDTQYF. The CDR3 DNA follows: TGTGCCAGCAGAAAGAGGACTAGCGGTAAAGGGGATACGCAGTATTTT.

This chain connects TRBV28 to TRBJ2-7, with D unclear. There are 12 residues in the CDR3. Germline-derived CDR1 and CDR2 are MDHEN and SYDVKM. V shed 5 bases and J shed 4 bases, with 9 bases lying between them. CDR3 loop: CASSPSRYEQYF. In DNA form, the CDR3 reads TGTGCCAGCAGTCCCTCCCGTTACGAGCAGTACTTC.

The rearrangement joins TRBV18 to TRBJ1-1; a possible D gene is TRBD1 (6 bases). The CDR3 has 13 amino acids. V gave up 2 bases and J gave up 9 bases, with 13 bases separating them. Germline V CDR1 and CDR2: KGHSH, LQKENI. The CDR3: CASSPAEGGKAFF. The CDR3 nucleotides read TGTGCCAGCTCACCAGCGGAGGGGGGGAAAGCTTTCTTT.

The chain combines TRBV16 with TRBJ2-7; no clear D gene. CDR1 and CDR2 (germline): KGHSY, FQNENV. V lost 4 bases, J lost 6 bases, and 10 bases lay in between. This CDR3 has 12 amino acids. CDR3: CASSLLGREQYF. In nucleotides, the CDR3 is TGTGCCAGCAGCCTCTTGGGCCGCGAGCAGTACTTC.

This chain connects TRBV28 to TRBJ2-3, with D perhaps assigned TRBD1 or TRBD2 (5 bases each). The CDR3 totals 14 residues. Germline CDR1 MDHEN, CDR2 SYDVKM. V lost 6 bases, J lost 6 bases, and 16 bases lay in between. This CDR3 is CASSPDWGFDTQYF. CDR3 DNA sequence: TGTGCCAGCAGCCCGGACTGGGGGTTTGATACGCAGTATTTT.